Each of the 25 T cell receptor beta chains below was sequenced from the same sample in a study of blood T cells in healthy people across ages. The use of a sample-barcoded 5' primer and a J-beta primer mix characterized a second PCR of about 7 to 12 cycles. Using its own MiXCR run on the 5' RACE reads, TCRdb lists one record per CDR3 protein. Of 650,000 to 800,000 distinct CDR3 sequences in the sample, 45% to 60% were seen once. Input material: blood. These receptors all come from a woman at least 80 years old in good health.

This chain joins TRBV28 and TRBJ1-2, with D perhaps TRBD1 (5 bases). CDR3 length: 12 residues. V dropped 10 bases and J dropped 0 bases, with 9 bases sitting between them. The V gene's germline CDR1 is MDHEN and CDR2 SYDVKM. CDR3 DNA: TGTGCCACCCTGACAGCTAACTATGGCTACACCTTC. Residues: CATLTANYGYTF.

Of note for this clonotype: With a much larger clone just one base away, this may be a read error. The chain employs TRBV10-1 and TRBJ1-1; perhaps TRBD1 as D (6 bases). The CDR3 spans 15 residues. Germline CDR1 WNHNN, CDR2 SYGVQD (reference sequence). V lost 0 bases, J lost 7 bases, and 15 bases lay in between. The CDR3 DNA sequence: TGCGCCAGCAGTGAGTCGACTGGAGGGGGGAGTGAAGCTTTCTTT. This sequence encodes CASSESTGGGSEAFF.

The chain couples TRBV12-3 or TRBV12-4 to TRBJ2-7, with D maybe TRBD2 (5 bases). This CDR3 is 14 amino acids long. V was clipped by 6 bases and J by 3 bases, with 15 bases between them. CDR3 nucleotide sequence: TGTGCCAGCAGCCTTGAGGGTTTTGACTACGAGCAGTACTTC. This encodes CASSLEGFDYEQYF.

To note about this clonotype: A clone one base away is much larger, so this may be a read error. This sequence joins TRBV29-1 and TRBJ1-5; D uncertain. Germline CDR1 is SQVTM and CDR2 is ANQGSEA. The CDR3 runs 13 residues. Trimming removed 4 bases at V and 3 bases at J, with 10 bases between. CDR3: CSVGESYNQPQHF. CDR3 DNA: TGCAGCGTTGGCGAGTCCTACAATCAGCCCCAGCATTTT.

The genes are TRBV29-1 and TRBJ2-5; 7 nucleotides line up with TRBD2. TRBJ2-7 explains the end of the DNA better; the J call may be wrong. In germline, CDR1 is SQVTM, CDR2 ANQGSEA. The CDR3 covers 14 residues. CDR3 DNA: TGCAGCGTTGTTAAGGGAAGCGGGATTAGCGAGCAGTACTTC. Protein: CSVVKGSGISEQYF.

This clonotype appeared a few times. The V gene is TRBV28, the J gene TRBJ1-5; TRBD1 aligns across 8 bases. This CDR3 comprises 17 residues. The germline gives CDR1 MDHEN, CDR2 SYDVKM. V was pared by 6 bases and J by 4 bases, with 14 bases of the junction left unmatched. The CDR3 region has the DNA TGTGCCAGCAGACCAGGGGGCGCGGGTCTGGGGAATCAGCCCCAGCATTTT. Encoded protein: CASRPGGAGLGNQPQHF.

This clonotype was detected once. A much more abundant neighbour one base away suggests this may be a read error. The rearrangement uses TRBV5-1 and TRBJ2-4; the D is unclear. V dropped 4 bases and J dropped 6 bases, with 8 bases sitting between them. Germline V lookup: CDR1 SGHRS, CDR2 YFSETQ. This CDR3 has 12 amino acids. The CDR3 DNA is TGCGCCAGCAGCCCCAACGCAAACATTCAGTACTTC. It is translated as CASSPNANIQYF.

This sequence joins TRBV6-6 and TRBJ1-4; D possibly corresponds to TRBD1 (6 bases). The V gene's germline CDR1 is MNHNY and CDR2 SVGAGI (reference sequence). This CDR3 is 13 amino acids long. Trimming stripped 2 bases from V and 10 bases from J, with 11 bases between. CDR3 region: CASSYDVGGKLFF. CDR3 bases: TGTGCCAGCAGTTACGATGTAGGGGGAAAACTGTTTTTT.

This chain uses TRBV5-1 with TRBJ2-1; 7 bases line up with TRBD1. The CDR3 runs 15 residues. The germline CDR1 and CDR2 sequences are SGHRS and YFSETQ. Trimming removed 3 bases from V and 4 bases from J; junction bases left unmatched: 7. The CDR3 region has the DNA TGCGCCAGCAGCTCCACAGGGGATCTGTACAATGAGCAGTTCTTC. Protein product: CASSSTGDLYNEQFF.

This sequence joins TRBV5-1 and TRBJ2-5, with D uncertain. The closer fit of TRBJ2-7 to the DNA end suggests the J call may be wrong. The CDR3 runs to 13 residues. The germline CDR1 and CDR2 sequences are SGHRS and YFSETQ. The CDR3 DNA is TGCGCCAGCAGCTTGGATCTGGTATTCGAGCAGTACTTC. This encodes CASSLDLVFEQYF.

V and J are TRBV28 and TRBJ2-7; D remains unclear. Looked up from germline, CDR1 is MDHEN and CDR2 is SYDVKM. The CDR3 runs to 14 residues. V gave up 6 bases and J gave up 0 bases, with 12 bases separating them. The CDR3 coding sequence is TGTGCCAGCAGCCGAACATGGACCTCCTACGAGCAGTACTTC. Encoded protein: CASSRTWTSYEQYF.

This clonotype was detected only a few times. The chain combines TRBV2 with TRBJ2-3; D is ambiguous. Germline values: CDR1 SNHLY, CDR2 FYNNEI. There are 15 residues in the CDR3. V shed 6 bases and J shed 0 bases, with 13 bases lying between them. CDR3 sequence (DNA): TGTGCCAGCAGAAGCCCAGCCCTTAGCACAGATACGCAGTATTTT. It yields the protein CASRSPALSTDTQYF.

The chain joins TRBV7-2 to TRBJ2-3, with 11 positions matching TRBD2. CDR1 and CDR2 (germline): SGHTA, FQGNSA. The CDR3 runs to 15 residues. V dropped 3 bases and J dropped 6; count of bases not matched to a gene: 5. DNA for the CDR3: TGTGCCAGCAGCTTTAGCGGGGGGGCCTGGGATACGCAGTATTTT. This encodes CASSFSGGAWDTQYF.

V and J are TRBV25-1 and TRBJ2-7; perhaps TRBD1 as D (6 bases). The V end lost 2 bases, the J end lost 2 bases, and 7 bases lay between the germline ends. The germline CDR1 and CDR2 sequences are MGHDK and SYGVNS. The CDR3 consists of 13 residues. The CDR3 loop is CASSEGGTYEQYF. CDR3 nucleotide sequence: TGTGCCAGCAGTGAAGGGGGCACCTACGAGCAGTACTTC.

This clonotype was observed a handful of times. The V and J genes are TRBV7-7 and TRBJ2-5; possibly TRBD2 for D (6 bases). The CDR3 contains 12 residues. Germline V gene data show CDR1 as SSHAT and CDR2 as FNYEAQ (reference sequence). CDR3 region: CASGGAGETQYF. For the CDR3, the DNA is TGTGCTAGCGGTGGGGCGGGAGAGACCCAGTACTTC.

With regard to this clonotype: It may be a read error: a sequence one base away is much more abundant. V usage is TRBV18 and J usage is TRBJ1-1; D not resolved. This CDR3 region has 16 residues. Germline CDR1 KGHSH, CDR2 LQKENI. V was shortened by 5 bases and J by 0 bases, with 16 bases between the two germline ends. CDR3 residues: CASSFSRAGLNTEAFF. As DNA, the CDR3 is TGTGCCAGCTCATTTTCTCGGGCAGGCTTGAACACTGAAGCTTTCTTT.

The V gene is TRBV20-1, the J gene TRBJ1-4, with TRBD1 identical over 7 bases. The germline V gene encodes CDR1 DFQATT and CDR2 SNEGSKA (reference sequence). Trimming removed 5 bases from V and 8 bases from J; junction bases left unmatched: 8. The CDR3 spans 13 residues. CDR3: CSAESTGREKLFF. CDR3 nucleotides: TGCAGTGCTGAGTCGACAGGGCGAGAAAAACTGTTTTTT.

The table lists this clonotype with many counts. J is TRBJ2-5 and V is TRBV28; tentatively, D is TRBD2 (5 bases). The CDR3 loop spans 13 amino acids. V dropped 5 bases and J dropped 5 bases, with 12 bases sitting between them. In germline, CDR1 is MDHEN, CDR2 SYDVKM. This chain's CDR3 is CASSRLRIETQYF. CDR3 bases: TGTGCCAGCAGTAGACTACGGATTGAGACCCAGTACTTC.

The chain recombines TRBV20-1 with TRBJ2-7; a possible D gene is TRBD1 (6 bases). The germline gives CDR1 DFQATT, CDR2 SNEGSKA (reference sequence). The CDR3 contains 13 residues. Trimming took off 6 bases at V and 2 bases at J, with 14 bases between the two ends. CDR3 DNA sequence: TGCAGTGCCGCACAGGGAAGTCCCTACGAGCAGTACTTC. Translated, it gives CSAAQGSPYEQYF.

In this sample, this clonotype turned up many times. The chain uses TRBV29-1 and TRBJ2-1; D remains ambiguous. The length of the CDR3 is 13 residues. Trimming took off 8 bases at V and 3 bases at J, with 14 bases between the two ends. CDR1 SQVTM and CDR2 ANQGSEA come from the germline V gene. The CDR3: CSSLADRYNEQFF. The CDR3 DNA reads as TGCAGCTCCTTGGCGGACCGCTACAATGAGCAGTTCTTC.

The rearrangement uses TRBV20-1 and TRBJ1-2; maybe TRBD1 (6 bases). CDR1 and CDR2 (germline): DFQATT, SNEGSKA (reference sequence). CDR3 length equals 13 residues. DNA of the CDR3: TGCACCACCGGGGGGGCCGGGGACTATGGCTACACCTTC. It translates to CTTGGAGDYGYTF.

The rearrangement uses TRBV4-2 and TRBJ2-5; D is tentatively TRBD1 or TRBD2 (5 bases each). Germline V gene sequence: CDR1 LGHNA, CDR2 YNFKEQ. The CDR3 has 14 amino acids. Trimming removed 1 base at V and 7 bases at J, with 13 bases between. This CDR3 is CASSQGDSRGTQYF. DNA for the CDR3: TGTGCCAGCAGCCAAGGAGACAGCCGGGGGACCCAGTACTTC.

The chain links TRBV6-6 to TRBJ1-2; D gene unclear. Germline loops: CDR1 MNHNY, CDR2 SVGAGI (reference sequence). The CDR3 sequence is 13 residues long. V was trimmed by 9 bases and J by 6 bases, leaving 17 bases between them. The CDR3 reads CASNPEVNNGYTF. DNA for the CDR3: TGTGCCAGTAACCCAGAGGTGAACAATGGCTACACCTTC.

The chain uses TRBV4-2 and TRBJ2-5; D gene uncertain. The CDR3 is 14 residues long. V was shortened by 1 base and J by 0 bases, with 6 bases between the two germline ends. The germline V gene encodes CDR1 LGHNA and CDR2 YNFKEQ. The CDR3 sequence is CASSQGANQETQYF. For the CDR3, the DNA is TGTGCCAGCAGCCAAGGGGCCAACCAAGAGACCCAGTACTTC.

V and J are TRBV5-1 and TRBJ1-5, with TRBD1 as a possible D gene (5 bases). Trimming shortened V by 5 bases and J by 3 bases, and 12 bases separated the two germline ends. This CDR3 spans 14 amino acids. Germline lookup yields CDR1 SGHRS and CDR2 YFSETQ. CDR3 DNA: TGCGCCAGCAGTGACGGCAGGGTCAATCAGCCCCAGCATTTT. This encodes CASSDGRVNQPQHF.